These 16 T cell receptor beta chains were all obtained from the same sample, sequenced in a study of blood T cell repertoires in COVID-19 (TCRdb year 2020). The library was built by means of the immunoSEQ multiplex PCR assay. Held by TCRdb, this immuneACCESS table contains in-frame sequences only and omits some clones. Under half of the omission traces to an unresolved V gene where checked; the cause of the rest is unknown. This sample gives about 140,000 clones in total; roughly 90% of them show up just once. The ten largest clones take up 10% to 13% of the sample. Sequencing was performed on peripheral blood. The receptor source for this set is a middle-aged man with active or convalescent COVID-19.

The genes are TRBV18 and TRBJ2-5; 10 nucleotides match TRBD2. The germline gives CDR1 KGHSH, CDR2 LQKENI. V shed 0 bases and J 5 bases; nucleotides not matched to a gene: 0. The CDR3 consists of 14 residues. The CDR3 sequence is CASSPPGLAETQYF. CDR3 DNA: TGTGCCAGCTCACCACCGGGACTAGCGGAGACCCAGTACTTC. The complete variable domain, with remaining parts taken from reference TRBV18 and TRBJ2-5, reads NAGVMQNPRHLVRRRGQEARLRCSPMKGHSHVYWYRQLPEEGLKFMVYLQKENIIDESGMPKERFSAEFPKEGPSILRIQQVVRGDSAAYFCASSPPGLAETQYFGPGTRLLVL.

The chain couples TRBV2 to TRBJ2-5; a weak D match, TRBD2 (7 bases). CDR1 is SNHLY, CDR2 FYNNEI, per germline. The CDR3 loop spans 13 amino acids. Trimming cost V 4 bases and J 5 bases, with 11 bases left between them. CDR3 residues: CASSAGGVETQYF. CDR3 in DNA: TGTGCCAGCAGTGCGGGGGGCGTGGAGACCCAGTACTTC.

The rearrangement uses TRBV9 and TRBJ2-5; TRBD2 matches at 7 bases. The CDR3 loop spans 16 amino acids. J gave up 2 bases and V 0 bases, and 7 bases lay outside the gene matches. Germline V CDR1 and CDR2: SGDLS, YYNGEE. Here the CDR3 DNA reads TGTGCCAGCAGCGTAGCGGACGGGGACTATCAAGAGACCCAGTACTTC. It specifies CASSVADGDYQETQYF.

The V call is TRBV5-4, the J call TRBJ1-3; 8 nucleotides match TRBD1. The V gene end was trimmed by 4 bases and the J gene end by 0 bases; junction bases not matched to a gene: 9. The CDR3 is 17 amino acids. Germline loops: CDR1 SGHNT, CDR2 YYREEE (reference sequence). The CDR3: CASSHLTGALSGNTIYF. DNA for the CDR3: TGTGCCAGCAGCCATCTGACAGGGGCTCTCTCTGGAAACACCATATATTTT.

The CDR3 spells CASSSLSGRATDTQYF. The DNA of the CDR3 is TGTGCCAGCAGCTCCCTTAGCGGGAGGGCCACAGATACGCAGTATTTT. V and J are TRBV7-3 and TRBJ2-3; 11 nucleotides agree with TRBD2. The germline V gene has CDR1 SGHTA and CDR2 FQGTGA. J was trimmed by 2 bases and V by 4 bases; bases with no gene match: 5. CDR3 length: 16 residues.

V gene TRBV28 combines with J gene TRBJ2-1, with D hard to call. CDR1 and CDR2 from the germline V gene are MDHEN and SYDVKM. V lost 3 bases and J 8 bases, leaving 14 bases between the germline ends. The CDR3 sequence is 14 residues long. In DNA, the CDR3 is TGTGCCAGCAGTTTCCTAGGAAATAGTGATGAGCAGTTCTTC. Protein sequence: CASSFLGNSDEQFF. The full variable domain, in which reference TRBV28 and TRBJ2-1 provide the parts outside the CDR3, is DVKVTQSSRYLVKRTGEKVFLECVQDMDHENMFWYRQDPGLGLRLIYFSYDVKMKEKGDIPEGYSVSREKKERFSLILESASTNQTSMYLCASSFLGNSDEQFFGPGTRLTVL.

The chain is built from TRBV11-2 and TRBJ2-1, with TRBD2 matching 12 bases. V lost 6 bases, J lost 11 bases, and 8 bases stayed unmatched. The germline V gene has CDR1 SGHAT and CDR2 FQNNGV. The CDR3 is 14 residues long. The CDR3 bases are TGTGCCAGCAGTTGGACTAGCGGGACAAGTAAGCAGTTCTTC. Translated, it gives CASSWTSGTSKQFF.

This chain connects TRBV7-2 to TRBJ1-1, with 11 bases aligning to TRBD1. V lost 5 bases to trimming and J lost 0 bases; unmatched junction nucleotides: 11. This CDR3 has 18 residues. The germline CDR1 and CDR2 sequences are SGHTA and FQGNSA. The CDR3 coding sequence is TGTGCCAGCAGCCCCCGGGACAGGGGGTCTCGTCTGAACACTGAAGCTTTCTTT. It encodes CASSPRDRGSRLNTEAFF.

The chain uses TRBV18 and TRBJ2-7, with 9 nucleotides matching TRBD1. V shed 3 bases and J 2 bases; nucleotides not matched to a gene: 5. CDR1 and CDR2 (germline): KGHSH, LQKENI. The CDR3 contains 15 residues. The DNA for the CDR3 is TGTGCCAGCTCACCTCCGACAGGGGGGCCCTACGAGCAGTACTTC. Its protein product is CASSPPTGGPYEQYF.

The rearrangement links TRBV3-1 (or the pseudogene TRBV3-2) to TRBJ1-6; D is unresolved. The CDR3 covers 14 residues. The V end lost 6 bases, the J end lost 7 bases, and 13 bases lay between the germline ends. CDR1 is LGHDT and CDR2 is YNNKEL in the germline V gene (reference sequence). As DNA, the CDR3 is TGTGCCAGCAGTCAGCCGGGTCTAAATTCACCCCTCCACTTT. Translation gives CASSQPGLNSPLHF.

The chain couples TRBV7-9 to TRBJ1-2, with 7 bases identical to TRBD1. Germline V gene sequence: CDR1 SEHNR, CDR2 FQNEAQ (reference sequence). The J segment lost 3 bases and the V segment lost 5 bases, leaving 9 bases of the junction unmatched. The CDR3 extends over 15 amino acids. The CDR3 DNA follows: TGTGCCAGCAGCCCCCCTCGGGACAGTTACTATGGCTACACCTTC. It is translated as CASSPPRDSYYGYTF.

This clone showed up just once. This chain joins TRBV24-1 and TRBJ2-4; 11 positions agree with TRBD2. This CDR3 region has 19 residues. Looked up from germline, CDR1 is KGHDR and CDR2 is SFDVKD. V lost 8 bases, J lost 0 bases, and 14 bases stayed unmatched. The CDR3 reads CATTEEGTSGELAKNIQYF. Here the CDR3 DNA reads TGTGCCACCACCGAGGAGGGGACTAGCGGAGAACTAGCCAAAAACATTCAGTACTTC.

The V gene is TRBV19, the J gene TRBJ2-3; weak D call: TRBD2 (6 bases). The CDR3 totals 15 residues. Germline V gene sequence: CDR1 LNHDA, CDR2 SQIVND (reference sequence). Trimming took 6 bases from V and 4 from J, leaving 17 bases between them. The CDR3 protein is CASSNAAREADTQYF. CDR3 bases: TGTGCCAGTAGCAATGCCGCCAGGGAGGCAGATACGCAGTATTTT.

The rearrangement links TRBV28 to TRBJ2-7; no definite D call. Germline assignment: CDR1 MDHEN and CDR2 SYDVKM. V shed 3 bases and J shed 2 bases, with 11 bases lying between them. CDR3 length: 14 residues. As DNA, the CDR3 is TGTGCCAGCAGTTTCTCCGGCAGCGCCTACGAGCAGTACTTC. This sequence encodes CASSFSGSAYEQYF. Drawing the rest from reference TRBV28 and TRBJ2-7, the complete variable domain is DVKVTQSSRYLVKRTGEKVFLECVQDMDHENMFWYRQDPGLGLRLIYFSYDVKMKEKGDIPEGYSVSREKKERFSLILESASTNQTSMYLCASSFSGSAYEQYFGPGTRLTVT.

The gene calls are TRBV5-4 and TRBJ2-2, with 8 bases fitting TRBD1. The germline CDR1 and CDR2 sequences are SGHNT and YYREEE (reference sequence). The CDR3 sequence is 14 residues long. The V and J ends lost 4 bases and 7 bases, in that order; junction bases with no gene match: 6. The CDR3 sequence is CASSQTGVGGELFF. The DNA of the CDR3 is TGTGCCAGCAGCCAGACAGGGGTGGGCGGGGAGCTGTTTTTT.

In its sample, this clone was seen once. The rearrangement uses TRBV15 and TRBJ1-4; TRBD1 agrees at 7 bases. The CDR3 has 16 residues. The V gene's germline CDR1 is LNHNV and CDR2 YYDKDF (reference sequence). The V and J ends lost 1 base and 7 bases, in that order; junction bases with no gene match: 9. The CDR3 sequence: CATSRGETGLGEKLFF. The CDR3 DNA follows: TGTGCCACCAGCAGAGGGGAGACAGGGCTTGGTGAAAAACTGTTTTTT.